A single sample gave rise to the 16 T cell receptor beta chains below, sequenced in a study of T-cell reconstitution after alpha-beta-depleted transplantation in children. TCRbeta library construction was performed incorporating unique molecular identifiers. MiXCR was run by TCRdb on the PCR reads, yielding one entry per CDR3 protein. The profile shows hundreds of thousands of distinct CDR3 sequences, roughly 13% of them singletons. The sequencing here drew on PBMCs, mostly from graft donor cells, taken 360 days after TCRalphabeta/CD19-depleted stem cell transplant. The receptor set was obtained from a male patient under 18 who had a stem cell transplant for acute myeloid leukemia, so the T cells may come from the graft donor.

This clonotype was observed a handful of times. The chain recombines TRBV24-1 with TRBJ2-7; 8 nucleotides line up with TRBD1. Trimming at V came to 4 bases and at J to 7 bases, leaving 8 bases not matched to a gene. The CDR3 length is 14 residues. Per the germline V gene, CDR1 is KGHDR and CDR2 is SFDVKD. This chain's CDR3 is CATSDPDRAREQYF. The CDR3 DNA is TGTGCCACCAGTGACCCGGACAGGGCTCGGGAGCAGTACTTC.

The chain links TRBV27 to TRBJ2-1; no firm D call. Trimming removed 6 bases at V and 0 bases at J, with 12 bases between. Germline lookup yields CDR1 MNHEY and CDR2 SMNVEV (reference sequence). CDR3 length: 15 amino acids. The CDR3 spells CASRLTMGSYNEQFF. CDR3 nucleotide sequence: TGTGCCAGCAGGTTGACAATGGGCTCCTACAATGAGCAGTTCTTC.

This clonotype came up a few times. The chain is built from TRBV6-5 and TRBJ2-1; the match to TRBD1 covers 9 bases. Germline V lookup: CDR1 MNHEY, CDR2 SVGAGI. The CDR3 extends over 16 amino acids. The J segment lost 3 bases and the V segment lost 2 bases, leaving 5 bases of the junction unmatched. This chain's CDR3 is CASSYPKTGGYNEQFF. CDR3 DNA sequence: TGTGCCAGCAGTTACCCAAAGACAGGGGGCTACAATGAGCAGTTCTTC.

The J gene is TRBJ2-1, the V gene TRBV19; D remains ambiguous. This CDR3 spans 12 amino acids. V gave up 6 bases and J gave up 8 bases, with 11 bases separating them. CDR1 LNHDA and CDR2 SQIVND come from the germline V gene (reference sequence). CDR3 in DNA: TGTGCCAGTAGCCAGATATGGGATGAGCAGTTCTTC. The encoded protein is CASSQIWDEQFF.

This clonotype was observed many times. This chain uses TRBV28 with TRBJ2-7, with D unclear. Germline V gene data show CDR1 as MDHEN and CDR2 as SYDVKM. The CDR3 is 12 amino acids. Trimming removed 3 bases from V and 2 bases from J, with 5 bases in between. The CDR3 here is CASSFSTYEQYF. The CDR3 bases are TGTGCCAGCAGTTTTTCGACCTACGAGCAGTACTTC.

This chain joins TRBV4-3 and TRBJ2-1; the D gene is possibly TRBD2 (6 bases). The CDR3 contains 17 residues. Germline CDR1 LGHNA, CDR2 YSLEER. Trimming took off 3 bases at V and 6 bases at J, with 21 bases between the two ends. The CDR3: CASSQEWRDDYSNEQFF. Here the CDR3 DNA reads TGCGCCAGCAGCCAGGAGTGGCGGGACGACTATTCCAATGAGCAGTTCTTC.

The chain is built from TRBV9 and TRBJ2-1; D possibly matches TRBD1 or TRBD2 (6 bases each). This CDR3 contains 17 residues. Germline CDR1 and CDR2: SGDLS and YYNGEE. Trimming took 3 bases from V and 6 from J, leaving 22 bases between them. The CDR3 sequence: CASSGPPGGEGGNEQFF. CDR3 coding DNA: TGTGCCAGCAGCGGTCCCCCAGGAGGCGAGGGGGGCAATGAGCAGTTCTTC.

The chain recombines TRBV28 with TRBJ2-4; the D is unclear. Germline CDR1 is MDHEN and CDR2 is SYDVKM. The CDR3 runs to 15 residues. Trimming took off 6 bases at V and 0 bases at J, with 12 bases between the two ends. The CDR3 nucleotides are TGTGCCAGCAGCCTGGAACTGCTAGCCAAAAACATTCAGTACTTC. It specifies CASSLELLAKNIQYF.

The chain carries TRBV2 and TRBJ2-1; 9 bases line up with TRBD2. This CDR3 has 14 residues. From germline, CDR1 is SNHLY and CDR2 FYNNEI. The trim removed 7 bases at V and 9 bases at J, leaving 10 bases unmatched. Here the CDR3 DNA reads TGTGCCAGCAAGGTCCTAGCGGGATTTCTTGAGCAGTTCTTC. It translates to CASKVLAGFLEQFF.

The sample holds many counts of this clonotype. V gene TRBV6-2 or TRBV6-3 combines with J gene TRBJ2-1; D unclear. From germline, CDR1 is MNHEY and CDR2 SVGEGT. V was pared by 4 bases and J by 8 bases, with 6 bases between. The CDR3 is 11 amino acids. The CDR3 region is CASSFTYEQFF. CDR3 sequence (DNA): TGTGCCAGCAGTTTCACCTATGAGCAGTTCTTC.

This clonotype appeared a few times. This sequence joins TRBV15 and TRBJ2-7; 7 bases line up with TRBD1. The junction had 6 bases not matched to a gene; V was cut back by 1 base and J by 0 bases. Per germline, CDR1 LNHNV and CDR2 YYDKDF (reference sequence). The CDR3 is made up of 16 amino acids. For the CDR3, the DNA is TGTGCCACCAGCAGAGCCCGGACAGGTCTCTCCTACGAGCAGTACTTC. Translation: CATSRARTGLSYEQYF. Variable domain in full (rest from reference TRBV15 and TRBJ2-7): DAMVIQNPRYQVTQFGKPVTLSCSQTLNHNVMYWYQQKSSQAPKLLFHYYDKDFNNEADTPDNFQSRRPNTSFCFLDIRSPGLGDTAMYLCATSRARTGLSYEQYFGPGTRLTVT.

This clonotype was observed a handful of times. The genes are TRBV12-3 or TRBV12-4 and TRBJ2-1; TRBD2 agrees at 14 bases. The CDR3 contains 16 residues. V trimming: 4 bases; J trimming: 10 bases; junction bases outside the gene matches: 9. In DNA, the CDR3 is TGTGCCAGCAGTTCTGGACTAGCGGGAGGCCTAGTGGAGCAGTTCTTC. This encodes CASSSGLAGGLVEQFF.

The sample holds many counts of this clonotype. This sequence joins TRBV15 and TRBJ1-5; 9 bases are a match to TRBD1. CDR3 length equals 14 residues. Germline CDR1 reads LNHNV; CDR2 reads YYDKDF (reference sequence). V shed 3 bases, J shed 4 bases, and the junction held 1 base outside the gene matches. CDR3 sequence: CATSRDRGNQPQHF. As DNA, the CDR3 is TGTGCCACCAGCAGGGACAGGGGAAATCAGCCCCAGCATTTT.

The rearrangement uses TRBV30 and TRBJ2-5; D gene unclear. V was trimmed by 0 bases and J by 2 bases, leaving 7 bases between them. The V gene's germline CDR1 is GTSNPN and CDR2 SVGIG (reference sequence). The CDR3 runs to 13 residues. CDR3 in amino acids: CAWSVLSQETQYF. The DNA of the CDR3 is TGTGCCTGGAGTGTACTGTCACAAGAGACCCAGTACTTC.

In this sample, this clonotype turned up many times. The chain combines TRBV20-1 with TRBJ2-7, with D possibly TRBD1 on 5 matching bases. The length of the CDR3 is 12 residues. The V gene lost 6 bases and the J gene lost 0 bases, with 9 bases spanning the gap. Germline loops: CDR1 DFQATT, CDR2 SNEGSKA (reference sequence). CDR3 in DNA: TGCAGTGCGAACAGGAGCTCCTACGAGCAGTACTTC. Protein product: CSANRSSYEQYF.

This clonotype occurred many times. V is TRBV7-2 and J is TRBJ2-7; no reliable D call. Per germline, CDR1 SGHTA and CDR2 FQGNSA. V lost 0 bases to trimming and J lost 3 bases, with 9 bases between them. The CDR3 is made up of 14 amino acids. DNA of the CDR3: TGTGCCAGCAGCTTAGCTGGACGGAACTACGAGCAGTACTTC. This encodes CASSLAGRNYEQYF. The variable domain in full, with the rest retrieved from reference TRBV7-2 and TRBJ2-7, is GAGVSQSPSNKVTEKGKDVELRCDPISGHTALYWYRQSLGQGLEFLIYFQGNSAPDKSGLPSDRFSAERTGGSVSTLTIQRTQQEDSAVYLCASSLAGRNYEQYFGPGTRLTVT.